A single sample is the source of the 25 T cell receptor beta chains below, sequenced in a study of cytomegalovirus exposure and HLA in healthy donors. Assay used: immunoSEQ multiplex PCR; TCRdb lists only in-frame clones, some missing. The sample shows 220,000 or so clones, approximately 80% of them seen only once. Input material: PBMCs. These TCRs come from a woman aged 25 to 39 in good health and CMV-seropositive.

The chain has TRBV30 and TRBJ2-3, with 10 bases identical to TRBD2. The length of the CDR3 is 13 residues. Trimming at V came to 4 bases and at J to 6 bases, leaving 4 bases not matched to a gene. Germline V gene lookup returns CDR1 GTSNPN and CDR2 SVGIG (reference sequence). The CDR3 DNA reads TGTGCCTGGACTAGCGGGAGAGGGGATACGCAGTATTTT. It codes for CAWTSGRGDTQYF.

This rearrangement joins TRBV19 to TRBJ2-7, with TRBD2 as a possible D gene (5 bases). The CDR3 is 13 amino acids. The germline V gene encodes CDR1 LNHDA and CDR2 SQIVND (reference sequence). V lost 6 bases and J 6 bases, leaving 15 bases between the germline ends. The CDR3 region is CASSNGVWSEQYF. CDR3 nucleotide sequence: TGTGCCAGTAGCAACGGGGTTTGGAGCGAGCAGTACTTC.

CDR3 sequence: CASSSLRQTYGYTF. CDR3 DNA: TGTGCCAGCAGTTCCTTAAGACAAACCTATGGCTACACCTTC. J is TRBJ1-2 and V is TRBV27, with unresolved D. Germline CDR1 reads MNHEY; CDR2 reads SMNVEV (reference sequence). V shed 4 bases and J shed 4 bases, with 13 bases lying between them. This CDR3 is built from 14 residues.

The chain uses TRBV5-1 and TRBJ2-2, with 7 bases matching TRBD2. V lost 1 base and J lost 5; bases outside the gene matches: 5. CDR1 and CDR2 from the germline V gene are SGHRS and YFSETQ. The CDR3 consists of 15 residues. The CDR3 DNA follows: TGCGCCAGCAGCTTGATAGGTAGCGGGACCGGGGAGCTGTTTTTT. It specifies CASSLIGSGTGELFF.

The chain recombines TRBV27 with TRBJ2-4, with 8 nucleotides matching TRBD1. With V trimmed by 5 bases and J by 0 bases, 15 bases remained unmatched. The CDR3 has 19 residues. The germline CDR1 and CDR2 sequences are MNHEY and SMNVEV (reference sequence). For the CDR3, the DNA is TGTGCCAGCAGTCCCCGGGCAGGGGGCGACTATTTAGCCAAAAACATTCAGTACTTC. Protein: CASSPRAGGDYLAKNIQYF.

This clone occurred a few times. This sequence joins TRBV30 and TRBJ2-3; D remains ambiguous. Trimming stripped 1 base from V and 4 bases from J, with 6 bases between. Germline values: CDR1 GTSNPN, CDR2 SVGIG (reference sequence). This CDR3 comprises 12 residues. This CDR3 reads CAWSGYPDTQYF. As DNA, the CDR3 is TGTGCCTGGAGTGGGTACCCAGATACGCAGTATTTT.

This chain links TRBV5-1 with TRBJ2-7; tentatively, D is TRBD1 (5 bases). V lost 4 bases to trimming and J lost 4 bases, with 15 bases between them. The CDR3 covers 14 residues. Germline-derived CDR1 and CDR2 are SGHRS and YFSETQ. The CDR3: CASSHNRYPYEQYF. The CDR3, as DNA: TGCGCCAGCAGCCACAACAGGTACCCTTACGAGCAGTACTTC.

The CDR3 spells CASSQVQGEAEQYF. DNA for the CDR3: TGTGCCAGCAGCCAAGTCCAGGGGGAAGCCGAGCAGTACTTC. The rearrangement links TRBV4-2 to TRBJ2-7; 7 bases are shared with TRBD1. CDR1 and CDR2 (germline): LGHNA, YNFKEQ. This CDR3 is built from 14 residues. With 1 base clipped from V and 6 bases from J, the junction kept 6 bases outside the gene matches.

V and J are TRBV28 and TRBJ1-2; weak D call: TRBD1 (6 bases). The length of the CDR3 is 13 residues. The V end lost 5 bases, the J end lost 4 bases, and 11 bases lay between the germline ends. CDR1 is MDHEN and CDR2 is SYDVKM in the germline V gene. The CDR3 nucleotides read TGTGCCAGCAGTCTCCCGACAGGCTATGGCTACACCTTC. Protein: CASSLPTGYGYTF.

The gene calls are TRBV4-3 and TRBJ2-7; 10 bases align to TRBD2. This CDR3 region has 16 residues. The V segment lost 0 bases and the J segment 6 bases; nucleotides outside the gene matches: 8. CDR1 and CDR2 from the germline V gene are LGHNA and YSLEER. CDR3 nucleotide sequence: TGCGCCAGCAGCCAAGATCGGAGCGGGAGGGCCGCCGAGCAGTACTTC. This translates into CASSQDRSGRAAEQYF.

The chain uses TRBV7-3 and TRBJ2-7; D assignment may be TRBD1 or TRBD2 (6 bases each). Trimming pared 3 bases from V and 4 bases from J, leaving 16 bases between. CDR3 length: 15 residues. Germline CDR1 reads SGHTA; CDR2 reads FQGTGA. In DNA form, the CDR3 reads TGTGCCAGCAGCTTTGGTGTGGGGGGCGAATACGAGCAGTACTTC. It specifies CASSFGVGGEYEQYF.

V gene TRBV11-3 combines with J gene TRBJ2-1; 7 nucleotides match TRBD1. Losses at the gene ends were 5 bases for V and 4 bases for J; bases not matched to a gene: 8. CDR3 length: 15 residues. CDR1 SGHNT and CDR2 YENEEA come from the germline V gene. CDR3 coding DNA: TGTGCCAGCAGCGTCCGGGACAGAGTTTACAATGAGCAGTTCTTC. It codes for CASSVRDRVYNEQFF. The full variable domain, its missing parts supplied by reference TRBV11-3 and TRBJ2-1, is EAGVVQSPRYKIIEKKQPVAFWCNPISGHNTLYWYLQNLGQGPELLIRYENEEAVDDSQLPKDRFSAERLKGVDSTLKIQPAELGDSAVYLCASSVRDRVYNEQFFGPGTRLTVL.

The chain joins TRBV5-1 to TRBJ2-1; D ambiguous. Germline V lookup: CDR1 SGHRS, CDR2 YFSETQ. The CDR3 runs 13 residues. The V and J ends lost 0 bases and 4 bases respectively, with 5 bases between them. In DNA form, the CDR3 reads TGCGCCAGCAGCTTGGCCCCGTACAATGAGCAGTTCTTC. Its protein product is CASSLAPYNEQFF.

This CDR3 is CASIGTATESQPQHF. CDR3 in DNA: TGTGCCAGTATCGGGACTGCAACAGAAAGTCAGCCCCAGCATTTT. The rearrangement links TRBV19 to TRBJ1-5; D might be TRBD1 (5 bases). CDR3 length: 15 amino acids. The ends were cut back, 7 bases at V and 6 bases at J, with 19 bases in the middle. The germline V gene has CDR1 LNHDA and CDR2 SQIVND (reference sequence).

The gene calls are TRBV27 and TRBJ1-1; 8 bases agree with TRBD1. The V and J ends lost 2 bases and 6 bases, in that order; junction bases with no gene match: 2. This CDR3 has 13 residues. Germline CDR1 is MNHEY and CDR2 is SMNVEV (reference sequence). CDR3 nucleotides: TGTGCCAGCAGTTTAGACAGGGGACCTGAAGCTTTCTTT. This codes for CASSLDRGPEAFF.

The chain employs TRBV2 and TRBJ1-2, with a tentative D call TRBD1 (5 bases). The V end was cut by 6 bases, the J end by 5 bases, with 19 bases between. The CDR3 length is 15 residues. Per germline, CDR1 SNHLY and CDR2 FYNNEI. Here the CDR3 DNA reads TGTGCCAGCAGGCGAGCCGGGACGTACGTTTATGGCTACACCTTC. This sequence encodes CASRRAGTYVYGYTF.

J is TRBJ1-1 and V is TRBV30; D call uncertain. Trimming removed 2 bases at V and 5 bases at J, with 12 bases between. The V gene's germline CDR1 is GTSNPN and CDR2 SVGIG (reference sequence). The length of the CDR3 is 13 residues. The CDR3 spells CAWSPPGITEAFF. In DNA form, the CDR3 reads TGTGCCTGGAGTCCCCCCGGTATTACTGAAGCTTTCTTT.

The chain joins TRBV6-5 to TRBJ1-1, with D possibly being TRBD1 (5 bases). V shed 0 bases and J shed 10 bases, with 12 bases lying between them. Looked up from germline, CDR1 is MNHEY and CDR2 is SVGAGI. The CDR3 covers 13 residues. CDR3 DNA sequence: TGTGCCAGCAGTTACTCCGAACGGGACCGAGCTTTCTTT. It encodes CASSYSERDRAFF.

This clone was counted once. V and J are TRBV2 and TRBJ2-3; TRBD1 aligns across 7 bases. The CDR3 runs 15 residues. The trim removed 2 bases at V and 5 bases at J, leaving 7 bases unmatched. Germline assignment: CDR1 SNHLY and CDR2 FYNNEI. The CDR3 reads CASSEMGTVRDTQYF. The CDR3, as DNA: TGTGCCAGCAGTGAAATGGGGACAGTCAGAGATACGCAGTATTTT.

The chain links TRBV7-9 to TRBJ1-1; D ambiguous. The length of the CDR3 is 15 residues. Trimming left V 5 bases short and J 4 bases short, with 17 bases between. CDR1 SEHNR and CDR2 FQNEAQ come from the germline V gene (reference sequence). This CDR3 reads CASSPGRLGLTEAFF. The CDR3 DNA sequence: TGTGCCAGCAGCCCCGGGAGACTGGGTCTCACTGAAGCTTTCTTT.

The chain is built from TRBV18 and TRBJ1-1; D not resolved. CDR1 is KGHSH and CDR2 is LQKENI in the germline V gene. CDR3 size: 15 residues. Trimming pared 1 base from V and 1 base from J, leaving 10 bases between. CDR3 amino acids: CASSPQTAENTEAFF. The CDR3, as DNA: TGTGCCAGCTCACCACAGACGGCAGAGAACACTGAAGCTTTCTTT.

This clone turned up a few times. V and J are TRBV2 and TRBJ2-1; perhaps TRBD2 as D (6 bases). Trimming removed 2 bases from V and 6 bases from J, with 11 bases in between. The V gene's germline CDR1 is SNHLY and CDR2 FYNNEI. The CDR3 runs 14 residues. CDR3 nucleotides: TGTGCCAGCAGTGAACTAGCGACCATCAATGAGCAGTTCTTC. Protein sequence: CASSELATINEQFF.

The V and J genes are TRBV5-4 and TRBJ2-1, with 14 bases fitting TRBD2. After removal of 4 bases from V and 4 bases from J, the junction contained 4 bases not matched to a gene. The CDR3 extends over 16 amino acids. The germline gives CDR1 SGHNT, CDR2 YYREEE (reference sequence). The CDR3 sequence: CASSLGTSGSYNEQFF. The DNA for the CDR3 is TGTGCCAGCAGCCTAGGGACTAGCGGGAGTTACAATGAGCAGTTCTTC.

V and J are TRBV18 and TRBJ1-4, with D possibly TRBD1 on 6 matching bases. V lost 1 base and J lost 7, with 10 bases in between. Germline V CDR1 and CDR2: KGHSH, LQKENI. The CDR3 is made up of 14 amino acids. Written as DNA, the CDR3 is TGTGCCAGCTCACCACTAGGGGGGAGTGAAAAACTGTTTTTT. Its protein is CASSPLGGSEKLFF.

The CDR3, as DNA: TGTGCCAGCGGCGGGACAGGGGGTGCCTACGAGCAGTACTTC. This gives the protein CASGGTGGAYEQYF. The chain carries TRBV6-1 and TRBJ2-7; 11 nucleotides agree with TRBD1. Germline trimming cut 8 bases from V and 2 bases from J; bases unmatched to any gene: 5. Germline values: CDR1 MNHNS, CDR2 SASEGT. This CDR3 is built from 14 residues.